This T cell receptor (beta chain) was identified during a study of beta chain features in type 1 diabetes. cDNA synthesis used the whole RNA isolate, giving expressed TCRB sequences. The repertoire was sequenced with immunoSEQ multiplex PCR; TCRdb's copy has only in-frame clones and lacks some. The sample records a few hundred thousand clones, over 9.5% being singletons. The CDR3 runs 15 residues. After removal of 4 bases from V and 10 bases from J, the junction contained 13 bases not matched to a gene. Germline values: CDR1 MGHRA, CDR2 YSYEKL. This chain joins TRBV4-1 and TRBJ2-1; 7 nucleotides agree with TRBD2. The sample was naive CD4+ T cells from blood. The TCR sequence derives from a woman aged 18-29 years in good health. In DNA form, the CDR3 reads TGCGCCAGCAGCCCCCAACTAGCGCCATGGGCCGAGCAGTTCTTC. Residues: CASSPQLAPWAEQFF.